These 27 T cell receptor beta chains came from one sample sequenced in a study of OX40 agonist ivuxolimab in advanced cancers. Generated by immunoSEQ multiplex PCR, the TCRdb table keeps only in-frame clones and is missing some. The repertoire includes tens of thousands of clones, around 84% of them detected once, and 2.5% to 3% sits in the top ten. Material: CD4+ or CD8+ T cells sorted from blood, obtained in a trial of the OX40 agonist ivuxolimab. The receptors stem from an adult with an advanced solid tumor such as melanoma, head and neck, liver or kidney cancer.

This clone was counted only a few times. V is TRBV29-1 and J is TRBJ2-2; maybe TRBD1 (6 bases). V lost 5 bases, J lost 1 base, and 17 bases lay in between. Per the germline V gene, CDR1 is SQVTM and CDR2 is ANQGSEA. The CDR3 extends over 16 amino acids. The CDR3 loop reads CSVLQQGDLNTGELFF. CDR3 in DNA: TGCAGCGTTCTACAACAGGGCGACTTGAACACCGGGGAGCTGTTTTTT.

The chain recombines TRBV6-5 with TRBJ2-2; maybe TRBD1 (6 bases). From germline, CDR1 is MNHEY and CDR2 SVGAGI. V was pared by 6 bases and J by 4 bases, with 15 bases between. The CDR3 is made up of 15 amino acids. The CDR3 reads CASSPQGMTTGELFF. The CDR3 DNA follows: TGTGCCAGCAGCCCCCAGGGGATGACCACCGGGGAGCTGTTTTTT.

The rearrangement links TRBV20-1 to TRBJ2-5; possibly TRBD1 or TRBD2 for D (5 bases each). Trimming stripped 6 bases from V and 7 bases from J, with 9 bases between. Germline V gene lookup returns CDR1 DFQATT and CDR2 SNEGSKA (reference sequence). This CDR3 has 10 amino acids. The CDR3: CSASRGTQYF. CDR3 in DNA: TGCAGTGCCTCGAGGGGGACCCAGTACTTC.

The chain uses TRBV15 and TRBJ1-2, with 7 bases matching TRBD1. Losses at the gene ends were 3 bases for V and 3 bases for J; bases not matched to a gene: 4. Germline V CDR1 and CDR2: LNHNV, YYDKDF (reference sequence). This CDR3 contains 14 residues. CDR3 residues: CATSRGTDHYGYTF. DNA of the CDR3: TGTGCCACCAGCAGGGGGACAGACCACTATGGCTACACCTTC.

The chain has TRBV11-3 and TRBJ2-1; D is perhaps TRBD1 (5 bases). Germline V gene sequence: CDR1 SGHNT, CDR2 YENEEA. Trimming stripped 5 bases from V and 9 bases from J, with 26 bases between. This CDR3 contains 17 residues. CDR3 DNA sequence: TGTGCCAGCAGCCTTGGATATCGTATCCAGGGTTCAGGTGAGCAGTTCTTC. Protein product: CASSLGYRIQGSGEQFF.

This sequence joins TRBV7-2 and TRBJ2-2; tentative D call: TRBD1 (6 bases). From germline, CDR1 is SGHTA and CDR2 FQGNSA. Trimming shortened V by 6 bases and J by 4 bases, and 12 bases separated the two germline ends. This CDR3 spans 14 amino acids. DNA of the CDR3: TGTGCCAGCAGTGTGGACAGCCTCACCGGGGAGCTGTTTTTT. Translating gives CASSVDSLTGELFF.

V is TRBV5-1 and J is TRBJ1-1; 9 nucleotides match TRBD1. CDR3 length equals 17 residues. In germline, CDR1 is SGHRS, CDR2 YFSETQ. Losses at the gene ends were 4 bases for V and 0 bases for J; bases not matched to a gene: 10. The CDR3 region is CASSILGTGRMNTEAFF. DNA of the CDR3: TGCGCCAGCAGCATCCTGGGGACAGGGAGGATGAACACTGAAGCTTTCTTT.

This chain joins TRBV7-2 and TRBJ2-3; D gene unclear. V was cut by 2 bases and J by 4 bases, with 7 bases left in between. The CDR3 length is 13 residues. In germline, CDR1 is SGHTA, CDR2 FQGNSA. The DNA of the CDR3 is TGTGCCAGCAGCTTAAGTTATCCAGATACGCAGTATTTT. Translating it yields CASSLSYPDTQYF.

This chain connects TRBV5-4 to TRBJ2-2; D ambiguous. The CDR3 totals 14 residues. Germline CDR1 SGHNT, CDR2 YYREEE (reference sequence). Trimming stripped 0 bases from V and 4 bases from J, with 7 bases between. The CDR3 DNA reads as TGTGCCAGCAGCTTGGGGGGAAGCACCGGGGAGCTGTTTTTT. Translating it yields CASSLGGSTGELFF.

The chain joins TRBV18 to TRBJ1-5; D is possibly TRBD1 (5 bases). The CDR3 has 13 amino acids. In germline, CDR1 is KGHSH, CDR2 LQKENI. The V and J ends lost 2 bases and 5 bases respectively, with 7 bases between them. This chain's CDR3 is CASSPSGHQPQHF. In DNA, the CDR3 is TGTGCCAGCTCACCATCGGGACATCAGCCCCAGCATTTT.

This chain uses TRBV5-4 with TRBJ2-5; D ambiguous. The CDR3 is 14 amino acids. Trimming shortened V by 0 bases and J by 4 bases, and 10 bases separated the two germline ends. Germline-derived CDR1 and CDR2 are SGHNT and YYREEE (reference sequence). The CDR3 nucleotides are TGTGCCAGCAGCTTGGCGGCTACTACAGAGACCCAGTACTTC. It encodes CASSLAATTETQYF.

This chain connects TRBV30 to TRBJ1-3; D gene uncertain. The V gene's germline CDR1 is GTSNPN and CDR2 SVGIG (reference sequence). V was pared by 3 bases and J by 2 bases, with 14 bases between. CDR3 length: 15 amino acids. The CDR3 is CAWRVSQNTGNTIYF. Here the CDR3 DNA reads TGTGCCTGGAGGGTGTCCCAGAACACTGGAAACACCATATATTTT.

This chain uses TRBV5-1 with TRBJ1-3; 9 bases fit TRBD1. The CDR3 contains 14 residues. CDR1 is SGHRS, CDR2 YFSETQ, per germline. Germline trimming cut 4 bases from V and 7 bases from J; bases unmatched to any gene: 6. CDR3 nucleotides: TGCGCCAGCAGCCAGGGGACAGGGTGGAACACCATATATTTT. Protein product: CASSQGTGWNTIYF.

The chain employs TRBV28 and TRBJ2-3; a possible D gene is TRBD2 (6 bases). Trimming pared 5 bases from V and 1 base from J, leaving 16 bases between. The germline CDR1 and CDR2 sequences are MDHEN and SYDVKM. CDR3 length: 16 amino acids. The CDR3 DNA reads TGTGCCAGCAGTAGGCCTTGGGGGGACGGCACAGATACGCAGTATTTT. Residues: CASSRPWGDGTDTQYF. The whole variable domain, remainder taken from reference TRBV28 and TRBJ2-3, is DVKVTQSSRYLVKRTGEKVFLECVQDMDHENMFWYRQDPGLGLRLIYFSYDVKMKEKGDIPEGYSVSREKKERFSLILESASTNQTSMYLCASSRPWGDGTDTQYFGPGTRLTVL.

V and J are TRBV6-5 and TRBJ2-3; 12 bases line up with TRBD1. There are 16 residues in the CDR3. V was clipped by 2 bases and J by 4 bases; unmatched bases: 4. The germline V gene has CDR1 MNHEY and CDR2 SVGAGI. The CDR3 protein is CASSYAGTGGPDTQYF. For the CDR3, the DNA is TGTGCCAGCAGTTACGCCGGGACAGGGGGCCCAGATACGCAGTATTTT.

A single count supports this clone. The genes are TRBV28 and TRBJ2-5; D remains ambiguous. CDR1 and CDR2 (germline): MDHEN, SYDVKM. The V end lost 2 bases, the J end lost 2 bases, and 6 bases lay between the germline ends. The CDR3 has 13 amino acids. For the CDR3, the DNA is TGTGCCAGCAGTTTACAGGAACAAGAGACCCAGTACTTC. It encodes CASSLQEQETQYF. Full variable domain (rest looked up from reference TRBV28 and TRBJ2-5): DVKVTQSSRYLVKRTGEKVFLECVQDMDHENMFWYRQDPGLGLRLIYFSYDVKMKEKGDIPEGYSVSREKKERFSLILESASTNQTSMYLCASSLQEQETQYFGPGTRLLVL.

The chain combines TRBV6-5 with TRBJ2-2; D remains ambiguous. The CDR3 sequence is 12 residues long. Trimming stripped 8 bases from V and 7 bases from J, with 11 bases between. Germline V gene sequence: CDR1 MNHEY, CDR2 SVGAGI. The CDR3 DNA is TGTGCCAGCGGCCGAGCCGGCGGGGAGCTGTTTTTT. Translating it yields CASGRAGGELFF.

The CDR3 reads CASNKDRGNSPLHF. The CDR3, as DNA: TGTGCCAGCAATAAGGACAGGGGTAATTCACCCCTCCACTTT. The chain recombines TRBV7-9 with TRBJ1-6, with 9 bases identical to TRBD1. This CDR3 contains 14 residues. Per the germline V gene, CDR1 is SEHNR and CDR2 is FQNEAQ (reference sequence). The J segment lost 6 bases and the V segment lost 7 bases, leaving 4 bases of the junction unmatched.

This clone was counted only a few times. This sequence joins TRBV10-3 and TRBJ2-3, with D possibly being TRBD2 (6 bases). Germline lookup yields CDR1 ENHRY and CDR2 SYGVKD. The CDR3 sequence is 14 residues long. With 3 bases removed from V and 4 bases from J, the gap between germline ends came to 11 bases. This CDR3 is CAISEGSGADTQYF. CDR3 nucleotides: TGTGCCATCAGTGAAGGATCGGGAGCAGATACGCAGTATTTT.

The table lists this clone with a few counts. The chain links TRBV7-3 to TRBJ1-1; D unresolved. Germline values: CDR1 SGHTA, CDR2 FQGTGA. This CDR3 is 13 amino acids long. V dropped 0 bases and J dropped 7 bases, with 9 bases sitting between them. The CDR3 DNA reads as TGTGCCAGCAGCTTAACGGATTGGGGTGAAGCTTTCTTT. Translating gives CASSLTDWGEAFF.

V gene TRBV4-2 combines with J gene TRBJ2-1; TRBD2 aligns across 8 bases. Per germline, CDR1 LGHNA and CDR2 YNFKEQ. After removal of 4 bases from V and 6 bases from J, the junction contained 8 bases not matched to a gene. CDR3 size: 15 residues. The chain's CDR3 is CASSPSGGGLNEQFF. CDR3 coding DNA: TGTGCCAGCAGCCCTTCGGGGGGGGGTCTCAATGAGCAGTTCTTC.

This sequence joins TRBV11-2 and TRBJ1-5; weak D call: TRBD1 (6 bases). Trimming shortened V by 3 bases and J by 6 bases, and 12 bases separated the two germline ends. CDR1 is SGHAT and CDR2 is FQNNGV in the germline V gene. There are 14 residues in the CDR3. DNA for the CDR3: TGTGCCAGCAGCTTCCGGGGGCTGGGTCAGCCCCAGCATTTT. This sequence encodes CASSFRGLGQPQHF. The full variable domain, its missing parts supplied by reference TRBV11-2 and TRBJ1-5, is EAGVAQSPRYKIIEKRQSVAFWCNPISGHATLYWYQQILGQGPKLLIQFQNNGVVDDSQLPKDRFSAERLKGVDSTLKIQPAKLEDSAVYLCASSFRGLGQPQHFGDGTRLSIL.

The rearrangement joins TRBV5-6 to TRBJ2-1; D may be TRBD1 or TRBD2 (5 bases each). Germline V gene sequence: CDR1 SGHDT, CDR2 YYEEEE. The CDR3 extends over 14 amino acids. Trimming took off 3 bases at V and 8 bases at J, with 15 bases between the two ends. CDR3 region: CASSSARGADEQFF. The CDR3, as DNA: TGTGCCAGCAGCTCCGCAAGGGGAGCGGATGAGCAGTTCTTC.

This chain connects TRBV10-2 to TRBJ1-4; no clear D. The germline V gene has CDR1 WSHSY and CDR2 SAAADI. Trimming removed 2 bases from V and 8 bases from J, with 12 bases in between. The CDR3 is 14 residues long. The CDR3 protein is CASSEDLGEEKLFF. The CDR3 nucleotides read TGCGCCAGCAGTGAGGACCTGGGAGAGGAAAAACTGTTTTTT.

The chain combines TRBV11-2 with TRBJ2-5; a possible D gene is TRBD1 (5 bases). The CDR3 runs to 16 residues. Trimming removed 5 bases at V and 4 bases at J, with 20 bases between. CDR1 and CDR2 from the germline V gene are SGHAT and FQNNGV. CDR3 protein: CASSARQRGLGETQYF. The CDR3 region has the DNA TGTGCCAGCAGCGCCCGTCAAAGGGGATTGGGAGAGACCCAGTACTTC.

This chain uses TRBV6-1 with TRBJ1-1; TRBD1 aligns across 8 bases. Germline-derived CDR1 and CDR2 are MNHNS and SASEGT. V shed 4 bases, J shed 2 bases, and the junction held 6 bases outside the gene matches. The length of the CDR3 is 15 residues. This CDR3 is CASSVQGQANTEAFF. The CDR3 nucleotides read TGTGCCAGCAGTGTTCAGGGACAGGCCAACACTGAAGCTTTCTTT.

The J gene is TRBJ1-6, the V gene TRBV25-1; D is ambiguous. The CDR3 consists of 16 residues. Per germline, CDR1 MGHDK and CDR2 SYGVNS. Deletions cut 5 bases from V and 9 bases from J, with 20 bases between. The CDR3 region is CASSTRNMASPSPLHF. The CDR3 DNA reads as TGTGCCAGCAGTACCAGGAATATGGCGAGTCCTTCACCCCTCCACTTT.